A single sample is the source of the 13 T cell receptor beta chains below, sequenced in a study of blood T cell repertoires in COVID-19. TCRdb's table, derived via immunoSEQ multiplex PCR, lists solely in-frame clones and lacks some. The top ten clones hold approximately 5.1% of a sample with roughly 270,000 clones, 70% to 90% of them seen once. Material: peripheral blood. The receptor source for this set is a man aged 50-60 years with active or convalescent COVID-19.

A few counts support this clone. The chain has TRBV18 and TRBJ1-2; TRBD1 aligns across 7 bases. CDR3 length: 14 amino acids. Unmatched junction bases numbered 3, after V lost 2 bases and J lost 3 bases. Germline lookup yields CDR1 KGHSH and CDR2 LQKENI. CDR3 residues: CASSPLQGHYGYTF. CDR3 nucleotide sequence: TGTGCCAGCTCACCATTACAGGGGCACTATGGCTACACCTTC.

The chain couples TRBV5-5 to TRBJ1-2; 9 nucleotides match TRBD1. V lost 1 base, J lost 4 bases, and 8 bases stayed unmatched. Germline assignment: CDR1 SGHKS and CDR2 YYEKEE (reference sequence). The CDR3 has 16 residues. The CDR3 DNA reads as TGTGCCAGCAGCTTGACAGGGGGCGGTCGGGGCTATGGCTACACCTTC. Encoded protein: CASSLTGGGRGYGYTF.

This chain joins TRBV5-4 and TRBJ2-6, with 7 bases lining up with TRBD1. The CDR3 runs 19 residues. The V segment lost 3 bases and the J segment 0 bases; nucleotides outside the gene matches: 12. Germline loops: CDR1 SGHNT, CDR2 YYREEE (reference sequence). The CDR3 DNA reads as TGTGCCAGCAGCTCGCGCTTGGACAGGTCTTACTCTGGGGCCAACGTCCTGACTTTC. Translation gives CASSSRLDRSYSGANVLTF.

The J gene is TRBJ1-3, the V gene TRBV11-2; D unresolved. Trimming pared 5 bases from V and 4 bases from J, leaving 9 bases between. Germline V gene sequence: CDR1 SGHAT, CDR2 FQNNGV. The CDR3 contains 13 residues. The CDR3 is CASSEATGNTIYF. CDR3 nucleotide sequence: TGTGCCAGCAGCGAGGCTACGGGAAACACCATATATTTT.

CDR3 sequence: CASSQLQGGSYEQYF. For the CDR3, the DNA is TGCGCCAGCAGCCAACTACAGGGGGGGTCCTACGAGCAGTACTTC. The J gene is TRBJ2-7, the V gene TRBV4-1; TRBD1 might be the D (8 bases). Between the trimmed V and J ends, which lost 2 bases and 1 base, there was a span of 12 bases. CDR3 length equals 15 residues. The germline V gene has CDR1 MGHRA and CDR2 YSYEKL.

Here the CDR3 DNA reads TGTGCCAGTATTACAGGGTCAAGAGGGTCGGTCACTGAAGCTTTCTTT. It specifies CASITGSRGSVTEAFF. The chain combines TRBV19 with TRBJ1-1, with a possible D match to TRBD1 (6 bases). V lost 7 bases and J 4 bases, leaving 22 bases between the germline ends. CDR3 size: 16 residues. Looked up from germline, CDR1 is LNHDA and CDR2 is SQIVND (reference sequence).

The chain employs TRBV7-6 and TRBJ2-3; no reliable D call. The V end was cut by 1 base, the J end by 0 bases, with 8 bases between. CDR1 is SGHVS, CDR2 FNYEAQ, per germline. The CDR3 runs 15 residues. The DNA of the CDR3 is TGTGCCAGCAGCTTAGGCCGAACTAGCACAGATACGCAGTATTTT. This gives the protein CASSLGRTSTDTQYF.

The chain links TRBV7-2 to TRBJ2-1, with 10 positions matching TRBD2. The CDR3 length is 14 residues. Losses at the gene ends were 5 bases for V and 8 bases for J; bases not matched to a gene: 6. Germline CDR1 reads SGHTA; CDR2 reads FQGNSA. The chain's CDR3 is CASSASGRGYEQFF. The CDR3 DNA reads TGTGCCAGCAGCGCTAGCGGGAGAGGGTATGAGCAGTTCTTC. Together with reference TRBV7-2 and TRBJ2-1, the CDR3 gives the full variable domain: GAGVSQSPSNKVTEKGKDVELRCDPISGHTALYWYRQSLGQGLEFLIYFQGNSAPDKSGLPSDRFSAERTGGSVSTLTIQRTQQEDSAVYLCASSASGRGYEQFFGPGTRLTVL.

The J gene is TRBJ2-7, the V gene TRBV9; 10 bases align to TRBD2. The V and J ends lost 1 base and 3 bases, in that order; junction bases with no gene match: 4. This CDR3 has 15 residues. Germline V gives CDR1 SGDLS, CDR2 YYNGEE. The CDR3 nucleotides are TGTGCCAGCAGCGTACTAGCGGGAGAAGACTACGAGCAGTACTTC. Its protein product is CASSVLAGEDYEQYF.

This chain joins TRBV28 and TRBJ2-2; no definite D call. The CDR3 is 11 residues long. Germline V gene data show CDR1 as MDHEN and CDR2 as SYDVKM. The germline V and J ends were trimmed by 4 bases and 8 bases, with 5 bases remaining between them. The DNA of the CDR3 is TGTGCCAGCAGTTACTTGGGGGAGCTGTTTTTT. Protein product: CASSYLGELFF.

This chain links TRBV5-1 with TRBJ2-7, with D possibly TRBD1 on 5 matching bases. The CDR3 is made up of 14 amino acids. With 4 bases removed from V and 2 bases from J, the gap between germline ends came to 13 bases. Germline V lookup: CDR1 SGHRS, CDR2 YFSETQ. CDR3 residues: CASSNHAGTYEQYF. The CDR3 bases are TGCGCCAGCAGCAACCATGCAGGGACCTACGAGCAGTACTTC. The full variable domain, its missing parts supplied by reference TRBV5-1 and TRBJ2-7, is KAGVTQTPRYLIKTRGQQVTLSCSPISGHRSVSWYQQTPGQGLQFLFEYFSETQRNKGNFPGRFSGRQFSNSRSEMNVSTLELGDSALYLCASSNHAGTYEQYFGPGTRLTVT.

This clone occurred once. The rearrangement uses TRBV5-1 and TRBJ1-2; 7 positions agree with TRBD1. V lost 5 bases to trimming and J lost 3 bases; unmatched junction nucleotides: 4. The CDR3 runs 13 residues. Germline CDR1 and CDR2: SGHRS and YFSETQ. DNA of the CDR3: TGCGCCAGCAGTCCTACAGGGGACTATGGCTACACCTTC. As protein: CASSPTGDYGYTF.

The J gene is TRBJ1-5, the V gene TRBV6-1; D is ambiguous. The germline gives CDR1 MNHNS, CDR2 SASEGT. The CDR3 loop spans 13 amino acids. V was trimmed by 3 bases and J by 2 bases, leaving 5 bases between them. CDR3 residues: CASSDIGNQPQHF. The CDR3 nucleotides are TGTGCCAGCAGTGATATCGGCAATCAGCCCCAGCATTTT.